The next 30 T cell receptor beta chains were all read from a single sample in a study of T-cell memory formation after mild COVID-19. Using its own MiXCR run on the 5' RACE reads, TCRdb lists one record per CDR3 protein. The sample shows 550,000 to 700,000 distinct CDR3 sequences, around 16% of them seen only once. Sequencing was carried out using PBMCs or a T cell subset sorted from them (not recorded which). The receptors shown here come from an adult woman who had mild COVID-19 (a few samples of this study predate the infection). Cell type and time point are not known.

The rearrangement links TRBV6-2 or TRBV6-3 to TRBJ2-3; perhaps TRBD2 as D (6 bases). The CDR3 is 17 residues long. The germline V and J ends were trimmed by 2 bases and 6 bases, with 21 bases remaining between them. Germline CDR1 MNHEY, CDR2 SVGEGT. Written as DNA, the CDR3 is TGTGCCAGCAGTTACCCTACCCGGGAGAAGTTCTCCGATACGCAGTATTTT. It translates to CASSYPTREKFSDTQYF.

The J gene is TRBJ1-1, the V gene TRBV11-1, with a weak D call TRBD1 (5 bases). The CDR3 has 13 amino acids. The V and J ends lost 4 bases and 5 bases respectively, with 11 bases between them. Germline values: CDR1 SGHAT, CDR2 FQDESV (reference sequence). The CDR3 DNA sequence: TGTGCCAGCAGCTGGGGCCGAACGACTGAAGCTTTCTTT. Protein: CASSWGRTTEAFF.

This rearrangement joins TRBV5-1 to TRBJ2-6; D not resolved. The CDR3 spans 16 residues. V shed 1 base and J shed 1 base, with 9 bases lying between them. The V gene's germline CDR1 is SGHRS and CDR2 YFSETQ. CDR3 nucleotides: TGCGCCAGCAGCTTGAGGCAGCCTTCTGGGGCCAACGTCCTGACTTTC. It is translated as CASSLRQPSGANVLTF.

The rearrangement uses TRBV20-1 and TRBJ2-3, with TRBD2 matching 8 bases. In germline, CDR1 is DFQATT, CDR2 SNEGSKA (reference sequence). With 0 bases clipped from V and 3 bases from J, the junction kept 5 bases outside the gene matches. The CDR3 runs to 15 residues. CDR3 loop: CSARDIGGGTDTQYF. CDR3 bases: TGCAGTGCTAGAGATATCGGCGGGGGGACAGATACGCAGTATTTT.

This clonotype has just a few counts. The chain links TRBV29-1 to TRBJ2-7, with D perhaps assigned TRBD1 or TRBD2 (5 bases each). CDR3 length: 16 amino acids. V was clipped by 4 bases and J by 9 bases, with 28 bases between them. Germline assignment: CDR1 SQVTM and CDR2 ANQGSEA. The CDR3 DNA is TGCAGCGTTGCCGTGCTGGGGAATCTCCTCCGGGGCGGGCAGTACTTC. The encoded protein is CSVAVLGNLLRGGQYF.

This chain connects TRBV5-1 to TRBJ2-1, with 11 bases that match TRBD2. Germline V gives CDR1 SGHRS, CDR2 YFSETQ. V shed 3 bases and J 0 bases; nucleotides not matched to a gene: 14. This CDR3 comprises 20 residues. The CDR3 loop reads CASSSIPPLAGVSSYNEQFF. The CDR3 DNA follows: TGCGCCAGCAGCTCCATCCCCCCACTAGCGGGGGTGAGCTCCTACAATGAGCAGTTCTTC.

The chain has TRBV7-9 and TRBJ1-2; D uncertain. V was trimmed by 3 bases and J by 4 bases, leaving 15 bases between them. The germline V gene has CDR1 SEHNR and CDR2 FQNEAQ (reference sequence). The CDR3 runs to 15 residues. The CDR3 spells CASSLFDLIAYGYTF. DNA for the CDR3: TGTGCCAGCAGCTTGTTCGACCTTATCGCCTATGGCTACACCTTC.

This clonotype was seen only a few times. This CDR3 reads CASSVAGGRQEQYF. The CDR3 nucleotides read TGTGCCAGCAGCGTAGCGGGGGGTCGCCAAGAGCAGTACTTC. The rearrangement links TRBV4-2 to TRBJ2-7, with 10 positions matching TRBD2. The germline gives CDR1 LGHNA, CDR2 YNFKEQ. This CDR3 contains 14 residues. V trimming: 5 bases; J trimming: 7 bases; junction bases outside the gene matches: 8.

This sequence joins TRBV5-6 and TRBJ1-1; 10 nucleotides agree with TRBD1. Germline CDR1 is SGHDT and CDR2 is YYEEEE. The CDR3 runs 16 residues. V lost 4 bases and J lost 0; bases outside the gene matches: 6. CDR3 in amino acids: CASSLGTGVMNTEAFF. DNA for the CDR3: TGTGCCAGCAGCCTTGGGACAGGGGTTATGAACACTGAAGCTTTCTTT.

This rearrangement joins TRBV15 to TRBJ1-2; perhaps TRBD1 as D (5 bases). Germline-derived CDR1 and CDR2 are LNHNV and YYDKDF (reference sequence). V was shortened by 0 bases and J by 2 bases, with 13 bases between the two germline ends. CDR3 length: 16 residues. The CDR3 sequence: CATSRDLVAGNYGYTF. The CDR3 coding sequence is TGTGCCACCAGCAGAGACCTGGTGGCAGGGAACTATGGCTACACCTTC.

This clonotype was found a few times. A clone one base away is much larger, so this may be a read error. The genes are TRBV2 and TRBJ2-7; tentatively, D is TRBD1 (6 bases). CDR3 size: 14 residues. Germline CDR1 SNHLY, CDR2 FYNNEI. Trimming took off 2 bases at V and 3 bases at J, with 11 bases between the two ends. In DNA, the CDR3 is TGTGCCAGCAGTGAACAGGGGTTCGGCTACGAGCAGTACTTC. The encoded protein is CASSEQGFGYEQYF.

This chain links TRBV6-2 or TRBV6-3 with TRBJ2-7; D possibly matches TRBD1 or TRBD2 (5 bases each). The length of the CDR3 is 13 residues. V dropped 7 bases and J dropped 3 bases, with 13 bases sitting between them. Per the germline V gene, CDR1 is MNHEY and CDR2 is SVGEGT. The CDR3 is CASNGDGNYEQYF. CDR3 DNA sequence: TGTGCCAGCAACGGGGACGGGAACTACGAGCAGTACTTC.

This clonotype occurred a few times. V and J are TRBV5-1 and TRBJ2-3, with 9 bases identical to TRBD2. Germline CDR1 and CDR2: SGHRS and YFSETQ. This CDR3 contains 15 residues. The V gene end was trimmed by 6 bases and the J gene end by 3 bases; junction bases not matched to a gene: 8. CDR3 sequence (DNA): TGCGCCAGCAACCGACGCGGGGGGGGTACAGATACGCAGTATTTT. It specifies CASNRRGGGTDTQYF.

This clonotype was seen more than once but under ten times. CDR3 amino acids: CASSPLQTSTGGETQYF. The CDR3 DNA reads TGTGCCAGCTCACCGCTCCAGACTAGCACAGGGGGAGAGACCCAGTACTTC. V usage is TRBV18 and J usage is TRBJ2-5, with a weak D call TRBD1 (8 bases). V shed 3 bases and J shed 4 bases, with 21 bases lying between them. This CDR3 contains 17 residues. Germline lookup yields CDR1 KGHSH and CDR2 LQKENI.

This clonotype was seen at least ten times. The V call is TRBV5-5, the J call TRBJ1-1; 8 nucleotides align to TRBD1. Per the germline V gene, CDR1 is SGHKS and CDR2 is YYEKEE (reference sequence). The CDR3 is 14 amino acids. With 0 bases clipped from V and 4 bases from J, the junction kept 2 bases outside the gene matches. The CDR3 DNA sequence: TGTGCCAGCAGCTTGGCGGACAGGGTCACTGAAGCTTTCTTT. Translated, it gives CASSLADRVTEAFF. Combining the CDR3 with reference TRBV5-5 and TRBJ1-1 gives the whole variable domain DAGVTQSPTHLIKTRGQQVTLRCSPISGHKSVSWYQQVLGQGPQFIFQYYEKEERGRGNFPDRFSARQFPNYSSELNVNALLLGDSALYLCASSLADRVTEAFFGQGTRLTVV.

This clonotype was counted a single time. The CDR3 bases are TGTGCCACCAGCGGGACAGGGCTCAATCAGCCCCAGCATTTT. Translated: CATSGTGLNQPQHF. The chain recombines TRBV15 with TRBJ1-5, with 9 bases aligning to TRBD1. Germline loops: CDR1 LNHNV, CDR2 YYDKDF (reference sequence). The CDR3 sequence is 14 residues long. V dropped 5 bases and J dropped 3; count of bases not matched to a gene: 2.

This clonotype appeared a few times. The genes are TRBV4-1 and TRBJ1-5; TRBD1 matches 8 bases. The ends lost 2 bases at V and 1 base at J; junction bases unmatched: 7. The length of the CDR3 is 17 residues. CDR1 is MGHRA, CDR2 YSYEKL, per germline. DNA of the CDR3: TGCGCCAGCAGCCAAACTCCGACAGGGGCAAGCAATCAGCCCCAGCATTTT. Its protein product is CASSQTPTGASNQPQHF.

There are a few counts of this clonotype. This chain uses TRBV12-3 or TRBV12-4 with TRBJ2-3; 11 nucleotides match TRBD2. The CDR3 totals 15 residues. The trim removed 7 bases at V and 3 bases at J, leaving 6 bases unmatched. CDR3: CASNLAGGWTDTQYF. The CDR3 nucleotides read TGTGCCAGCAACCTAGCGGGAGGTTGGACAGATACGCAGTATTTT.

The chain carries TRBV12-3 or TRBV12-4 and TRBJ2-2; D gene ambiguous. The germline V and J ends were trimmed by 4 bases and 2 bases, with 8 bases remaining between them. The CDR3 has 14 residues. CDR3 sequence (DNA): TGTGCCAGCAGTTCGCAGTTAAACACCGGGGAGCTGTTTTTT. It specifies CASSSQLNTGELFF.

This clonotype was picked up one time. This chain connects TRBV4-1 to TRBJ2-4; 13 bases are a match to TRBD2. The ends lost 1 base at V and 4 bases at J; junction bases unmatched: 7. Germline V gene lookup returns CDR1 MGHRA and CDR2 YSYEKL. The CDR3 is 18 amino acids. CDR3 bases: TGCGCCAGCAGCCAAGGTGGGACTAGCGGGGTTACTAAAAACATTCAGTACTTC. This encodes CASSQGGTSGVTKNIQYF.

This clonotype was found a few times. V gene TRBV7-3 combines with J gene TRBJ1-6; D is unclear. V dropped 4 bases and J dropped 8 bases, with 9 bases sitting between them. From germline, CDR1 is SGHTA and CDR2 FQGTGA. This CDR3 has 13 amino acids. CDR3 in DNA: TGTGCCAGCAGCTCTTTTGTCGATTCACCCCTCCACTTT. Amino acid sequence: CASSSFVDSPLHF.

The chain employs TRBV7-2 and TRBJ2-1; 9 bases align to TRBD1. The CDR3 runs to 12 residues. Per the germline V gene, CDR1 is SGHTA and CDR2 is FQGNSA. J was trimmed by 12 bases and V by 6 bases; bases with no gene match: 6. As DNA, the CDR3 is TGTGCCAGCAGAGCCGGGACAGGGATGCAGTTCTTC. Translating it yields CASRAGTGMQFF. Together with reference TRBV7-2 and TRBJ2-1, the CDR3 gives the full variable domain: GAGVSQSPSNKVTEKGKDVELRCDPISGHTALYWYRQSLGQGLEFLIYFQGNSAPDKSGLPSDRFSAERTGGSVSTLTIQRTQQEDSAVYLCASRAGTGMQFFGPGTRLTVL.

This CDR3 reads CASSYSGGQARYTF. The CDR3 DNA reads TGTGCCAGCAGTTACTCGGGCGGACAGGCTCGCTACACCTTC. The rearrangement uses TRBV6-5 and TRBJ1-2; 7 bases fit TRBD1. Trimming took 0 bases from V and 9 from J; bases not matched to a gene: 7. The length of the CDR3 is 14 residues. The germline gives CDR1 MNHEY, CDR2 SVGAGI.

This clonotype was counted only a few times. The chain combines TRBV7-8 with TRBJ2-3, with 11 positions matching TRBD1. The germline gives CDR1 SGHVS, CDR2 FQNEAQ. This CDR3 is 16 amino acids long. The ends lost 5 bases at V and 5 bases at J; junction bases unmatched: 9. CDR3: CASSGDRGVFGDTQYF. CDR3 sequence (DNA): TGTGCCAGCAGCGGGGACAGGGGGGTGTTCGGAGATACGCAGTATTTT.

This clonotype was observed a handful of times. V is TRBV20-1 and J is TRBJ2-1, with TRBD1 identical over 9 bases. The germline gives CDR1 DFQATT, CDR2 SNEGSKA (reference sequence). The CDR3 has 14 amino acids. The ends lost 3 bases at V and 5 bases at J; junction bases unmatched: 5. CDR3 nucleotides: TGCAGTGCTAGGGACAGGGGATCCCACAATGAGCAGTTCTTC. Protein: CSARDRGSHNEQFF.

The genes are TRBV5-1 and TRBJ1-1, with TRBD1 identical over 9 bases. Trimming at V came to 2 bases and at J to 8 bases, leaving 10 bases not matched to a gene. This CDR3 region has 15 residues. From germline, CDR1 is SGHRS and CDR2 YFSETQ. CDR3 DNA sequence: TGCGCCAGCAGCTTAACCGGGACAGGGCGTACAGAAGCTTTCTTT. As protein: CASSLTGTGRTEAFF.

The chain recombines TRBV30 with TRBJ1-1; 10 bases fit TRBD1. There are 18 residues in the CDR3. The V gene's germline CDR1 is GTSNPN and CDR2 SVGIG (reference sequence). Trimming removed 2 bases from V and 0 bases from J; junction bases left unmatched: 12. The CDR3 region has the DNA TGTGCCTGGAGTCTCATGGACAGGGGGGGACCCATGAACACTGAAGCTTTCTTT. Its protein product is CAWSLMDRGGPMNTEAFF. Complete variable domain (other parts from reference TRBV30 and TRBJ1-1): SQTIHQWPATLVQPVGSPLSLECTVEGTSNPNLYWYRQAAGRGLQLLFYSVGIGQISSEVPQNLSASRPQDRQFILSSKKLLLSDSGFYLCAWSLMDRGGPMNTEAFFGQGTRLTVV.

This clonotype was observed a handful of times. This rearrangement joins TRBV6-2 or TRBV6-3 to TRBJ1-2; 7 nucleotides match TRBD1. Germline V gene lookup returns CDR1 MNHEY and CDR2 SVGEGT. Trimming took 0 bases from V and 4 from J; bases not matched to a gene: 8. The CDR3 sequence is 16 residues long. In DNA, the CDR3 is TGTGCCAGCAGTTACTCGGCCCAGGGGGACAGCTATGGCTACACCTTC. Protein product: CASSYSAQGDSYGYTF.

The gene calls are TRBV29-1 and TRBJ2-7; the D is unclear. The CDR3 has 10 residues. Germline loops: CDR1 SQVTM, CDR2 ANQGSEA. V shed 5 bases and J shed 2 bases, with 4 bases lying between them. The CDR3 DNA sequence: TGCAGCGTTAAAACCTACGAGCAGTACTTC. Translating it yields CSVKTYEQYF.

CDR3 sequence (DNA): TGTGCCAGCAGTTTCGGCCGGGGCAGCAGCTCTGGAAACACCATATATTTT. It yields the protein CASSFGRGSSSGNTIYF. The chain carries TRBV12-3 or TRBV12-4 and TRBJ1-3; D is possibly TRBD1 (5 bases). Between the trimmed V and J ends, which lost 3 bases and 0 bases, there was a span of 15 bases. This CDR3 contains 17 residues.